The 5 T cell receptor beta chains reported below all come from one sample, sequenced in a study of OX40 agonist ivuxolimab in advanced cancers. Using immunoSEQ multiplex PCR, the repertoire was profiled, and TCRdb retains in-frame clones only, with some absent. The data hold 65,000 to 90,000 clones, with 80% to 95% observed a single time. The source was CD4+ or CD8+ T cells sorted from blood, collected in a trial of the OX40 agonist ivuxolimab. The receptors stem from an adult with an advanced solid tumor such as melanoma, head and neck, liver or kidney cancer.

The chain joins TRBV5-6 to TRBJ2-1; TRBD1 matches at 12 bases. The germline CDR1 and CDR2 sequences are SGHDT and YYEEEE. The V segment lost 4 bases and the J segment 9 bases; nucleotides outside the gene matches: 8. The CDR3 length is 15 residues. The CDR3 DNA reads as TGTGCCAGCAGCCAACTGGGGACAGGGGGCATTGAGCAGTTCTTC. It translates to CASSQLGTGGIEQFF.

The V call is TRBV4-1, the J call TRBJ1-4; perhaps TRBD1 as D (6 bases). The CDR3 contains 15 residues. CDR1 and CDR2 from the germline V gene are MGHRA and YSYEKL. V was cut by 3 bases and J by 7 bases, with 15 bases left in between. CDR3 loop: CASSHQDREGEKLFF. Here the CDR3 DNA reads TGCGCCAGCAGCCACCAGGACAGAGAAGGTGAAAAACTGTTTTTT.

The J gene is TRBJ1-5, the V gene TRBV7-2, with D uncertain. CDR1 SGHTA and CDR2 FQGNSA come from the germline V gene. CDR3 length: 12 amino acids. V lost 1 base to trimming and J lost 7 bases, with 5 bases between them. CDR3 sequence: CASSLDWQPQHF. In DNA, the CDR3 is TGTGCCAGCAGCTTAGATTGGCAGCCCCAGCATTTT.

The chain has TRBV7-2 and TRBJ2-5; D is perhaps TRBD2 (6 bases). This CDR3 contains 13 residues. Germline V gene lookup returns CDR1 SGHTA and CDR2 FQGNSA. Deletions cut 8 bases from V and 5 bases from J, with 15 bases between. CDR3 coding DNA: TGTGCCAGCGGCTCTCGGGAGAGCGAGACCCAGTACTTC. Translating gives CASGSRESETQYF.

The chain joins TRBV7-2 to TRBJ2-3, with D possibly being TRBD1 or TRBD2 (5 bases each). The CDR3 is made up of 14 amino acids. Germline lookup yields CDR1 SGHTA and CDR2 FQGNSA. V was trimmed by 4 bases and J by 1 base, leaving 9 bases between them. CDR3 amino acids: CASSSRGGTDTQYF. CDR3 sequence (DNA): TGTGCCAGCAGCTCCCGAGGGGGCACAGATACGCAGTATTTT.